These T cell receptor beta chains were read from a single sample in a study of T cell repertoires in cytomegalovirus infection. Their antigens remain unidentified. Each CDR3 protein is one row after TCRdb ran MiXCR on the reads. The sample has about 130,000 distinct CDR3 sequences; 32% are singletons. The specimen was CD8+ T cells from cultured PBMCs, collected from culture after CMV antigen stimulation. The receptors come from a human donor in good health (CMV status not recorded). Some clones in this sample may be carry-over from other donors' samples. Each CDR3 is given with its conserved first and last residue. Fields, in order: clone size, V gene, J gene, D gene, CDR3 DNA, CDR3 protein. A D gene is named only where the DNA matches it firmly. A row's size may be missing; if present it is once, few, many or a size class.

few	TRBV19	TRBJ1-6	-	TGTGCCAGTAGTATACAGGACAGAAGGGATTCACCCCTCCACTTT	CASSIQDRRDSPLHF
-	TRBV7-9	TRBJ1-1	-	TGTGCCAGCAGCTTAGGACCCCAGGGTAATACTGAAGCTTTCTTT	CASSLGPQGNTEAFF
few	TRBV5-4	TRBJ2-5	TRBD1	TGTGCCAGCAGACCGGGACAGCAAGAGACCCAGTACTTC	CASRPGQQETQYF
-	TRBV12-3/TRBV12-4	TRBJ2-1	-	TGTGCCAGCAGTTTTCCCGGGACCGCTTGGGATGAGCAGTTCTTC	CASSFPGTAWDEQFF
-	TRBV12-3/TRBV12-4	TRBJ2-5	-	TGTGCCAGCAGTTTATCCCCTTCTTCGGACCCTTTCCGCCTGTACCAAGAGACCCAGTACTTC	CASSLSPSSDPFRLYQETQYF
-	TRBV7-3	TRBJ2-2	-	TGTGCCAGCAGCTTAACATGGACAACGAACACCGGGGAGCTGTTTTTT	CASSLTWTTNTGELFF
-	TRBV5-4	TRBJ2-7	TRBD2	TGTGCCAGCAGCTTGGGTCGCGGGGGGAGATACGAGCAGTACTTC	CASSLGRGGRYEQYF
few	TRBV7-8	TRBJ2-5	TRBD2	TGTGCCAGCAGCTCCCAACGGGGGAGGGTAGAGACCCAGTACTTC	CASSSQRGRVETQYF
many	TRBV28	TRBJ2-7	TRBD1	TGTGCCAGCAGTTTCCTGGGATCAGGGGGCTACGAGCAGTACTTC	CASSFLGSGGYEQYF
many	TRBV12-3/TRBV12-4	TRBJ2-6	-	TGTGCCAGCTCAACCCCGGGACATTCCTCAACTGGGGCCAACGTCCTGACTTTC	CASSTPGHSSTGANVLTF
once	TRBV18	TRBJ2-3	-	TGTGCCAGCTCACTGTACAGGGTGACAGATACGCAGTATTTT	CASSLYRVTDTQYF